The rows below give T cell receptor beta chains drawn from one sample of a study of T cell responses to AZD1222 COVID-19 vaccine. The method was immunoSEQ multiplex PCR; TCRdb's version includes in-frame clones alone and lacks a portion of them. Of some 74,000 clones listed, roughly 87% are singletons. The specimen was peripheral blood, collected 28 days after the second AZD1222 dose. Every receptor here comes from an adult who received the AZD1222 COVID-19 vaccine. Both conserved end residues are trimmed from each CDR3. Rows give clone size only sometimes, using once, few, many, or a class for an expanded clone.

>-|TRBJ2-2|TRBV7-3
ASSLGLAGVTGELF
>once|TRBJ1-2|TRBV16
ASSQLMSGGLGYT
>-|TRBJ1-1|TRBV18
ASSPIVGTEAF
>-|TRBJ1-5|TRBV7-2
ASSLTSNQPQH
>once|TRBJ1-1|TRBV4-1
ASSQQKNRAFEAF
>few|TRBJ2-1|TRBV7-8
ASSRTSVREQF
>-|TRBJ1-1|TRBV30
AWSSRGEAF
>-|TRBJ1-2|TRBV11-1
ASSLEGAYGYT
>-|TRBJ2-3|TRBV5-1
ASSFGGFTDTQY
>few|TRBJ2-7|TRBV2
ASGPSYEQY
>-|TRBJ2-4|TRBV12-5
ASGEGASGRQKNIQY
>few|TRBJ2-7|TRBV11-2
ASMGDSYEQY
>-|TRBJ1-1|TRBV9
ASSATGDSTEAF
>-|TRBJ1-2|TRBV7-9
ASSLGQGGNYGYT
>-|TRBJ1-1|TRBV5-1
ASSPSQIQMNTEAF
>-|TRBJ1-2|TRBV24-1
ATSDSPDRAKKKMVESYGYT
>once|TRBJ2-2|TRBV5-1
ASSIRGQQNTGELF
>-|TRBJ1-4|TRBV19
ASSPLQGGRRTNEKLF
>-|TRBJ2-3|TRBV11-1
ASSRITDTQY
>few|TRBJ1-6|TRBV29-1
SVELGAGSPLH
>-|TRBJ2-2|TRBV5-5
ASSLEVVKAGELF
>-|TRBJ1-5|TRBV7-2
ASSGGPDNQPQH
>-|TRBJ1-3|TRBV6-5
ASKRDRNSGNTIY
>-|TRBJ1-2|TRBV19
ASRGGRNYGYT
>-|TRBJ1-4|TRBV5-5
ASSSRGQDEKLF
>-|TRBJ2-3|TRBV6-5
ASSPGQGYTQY
>-|TRBJ2-7|TRBV18
ASSIRDTRYEQY
>-|TRBJ2-7|TRBV7-6
ASTPLAGGSYEQY
>-|TRBJ2-3|TRBV18
ASSLSLPGTDTQY
>-|TRBJ2-1|TRBV24-1
ATSDSGTGYWGNEQF
>-|TRBJ2-3|TRBV4-3
ASSLARLASTDTQY
>-|TRBJ2-3|TRBV6-5
ASMAESTDTQY
>-|TRBJ1-2|TRBV19
ASREGTGRRFGYT
>-|TRBJ1-2|TRBV29-1
SVVGQGASYGYT
>-|TRBJ2-1|TRBV7-8
ASSPTGNNEQF
>-|TRBJ2-5|TRBV11-2
ASSPRLFELETQY
>-|TRBJ1-2|TRBV5-8
ASSPLVTVNYGYT
>-|TRBJ2-6|TRBV29-1
SVEGFDGANVLT
>-|TRBJ1-1|TRBV28
ASSLEGNEAF
>-|TRBJ1-1|TRBV28
ASSSETGPNTEAF
>-|TRBJ1-5|TRBV9
ASSPIGETWGPQH
>few|TRBJ2-2|TRBV2
ASSEVANTGELF
>-|TRBJ1-1|TRBV6-5
ASSLPRDRGKAF
>-|TRBJ2-7|TRBV18
ASSPPGTSYEQY
>-|TRBJ2-1|TRBV30
AWARWGEQF
>-|TRBJ2-7|TRBV7-2
ASSLAGLAATEQY
>-|TRBJ1-2|TRBV27
ASSLGLTGVGYT
>-|TRBJ1-3|TRBV6-6
ASSRGQGANGNTIY
>-|TRBJ2-7|TRBV7-9
ASSLPKQGYEQY
>-|TRBJ1-2|TRBV6-5
ASSYGAGGKNYGYT
>-|TRBJ1-6|TRBV9
ASSPGTGGANSPLH
>-|TRBJ2-1|TRBV5-1
ASSLWEVNEQF
>-|TRBJ2-2|TRBV2
ASIDGSGRNTGELF